This T cell receptor beta chain was recorded in a study of blood T cell repertoires in COVID-19. Overall study: Material from acute and convalescent COVID-19 was sourced from the United States, Italy and Spain.

In the original processing: Estimated nucleated cell counts came from reference gene primer amplification. Produced via immunoSEQ multiplex PCR; TCRdb's table is partial and in-frame only. D and trimming were read from the DNA, whereas the V and J calls and clone size are those reported in that table. The sample shows approximately 90,000 clones, 65% to 90% of them seen only once. Germline lookup yields CDR1 LGHNA and CDR2 YNFKEQ. The CDR3 is made up of 14 amino acids. V shed 5 bases, J shed 3 bases, and the junction held 3 bases outside the gene matches. The chain joins TRBV4-2 to TRBJ1-5; TRBD1 agrees at 8 bases. This sequence originates from a man older than 75 with active or convalescent COVID-19. Sequencing was carried out using peripheral blood. CDR3 residues: CASSIQGDNQPQHF. CDR3 sequence (DNA): TGTGCCAGCAGCATACAGGGGGACAATCAGCCCCAGCATTTT.